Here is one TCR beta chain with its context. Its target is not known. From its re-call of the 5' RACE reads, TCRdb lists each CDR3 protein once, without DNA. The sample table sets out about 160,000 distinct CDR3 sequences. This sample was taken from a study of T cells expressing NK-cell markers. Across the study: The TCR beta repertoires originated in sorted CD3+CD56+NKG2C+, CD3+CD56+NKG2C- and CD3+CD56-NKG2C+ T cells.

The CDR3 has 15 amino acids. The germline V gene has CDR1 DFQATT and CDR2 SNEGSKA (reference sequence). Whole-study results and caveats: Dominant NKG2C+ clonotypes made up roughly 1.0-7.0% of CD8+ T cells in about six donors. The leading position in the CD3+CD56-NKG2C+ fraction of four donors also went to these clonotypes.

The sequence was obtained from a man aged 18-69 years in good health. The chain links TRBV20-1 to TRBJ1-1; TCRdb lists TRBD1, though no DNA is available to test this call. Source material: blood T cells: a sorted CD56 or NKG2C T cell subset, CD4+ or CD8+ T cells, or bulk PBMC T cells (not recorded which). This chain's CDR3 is CSARDPGQVLHEAFF.